This TCR beta chain derives from a study of CD8 T cells in ankylosing spondylitis (dated by TCRdb to 2016 to 2017). Study-wide context: The study set out to find disease-linked TCR variants by profiling T cell receptor beta repertoires in ankylosing spondylitis patients and healthy donors. Peripheral blood samples were taken, and synovial fluid was additionally collected from ankylosing spondylitis patients. The full study cohort was made up of roughly 25 ankylosing spondylitis patients and roughly 100 healthy donors. The paper as a whole reports these results and caveats: The disease-linked clones had a CD8+ phenotype and were found at relatively low frequencies in peripheral blood. Some motif variants were previously reported in synovial fluid and blood of reactive arthritis patients, suggesting common disease-initiation mechanisms. According to the report, matched synovial fluid samples from ankylosing spondylitis patients were significantly enriched for the disease-linked clones. A TCR beta motif of about 8 highly homologous amino acid variants appeared characteristic of blood from ankylosing spondylitis patients.

This clonotype was picked up a small number of times. Its recognized antigen is unknown. Base qualities were left out, and no much larger clone turns up one base away. Including the terminal cysteine and phenylalanine, the CDR3 comprises 14 residues. Only the CDR3 region is kept as DNA, spanning 42 bases read in frame from base 1. The V end loses 1 base and the J end loses 2 bases, and a stretch of 8 bases separates them. The instrument was an Illumina HiSeq 2500. Quantitative 5'-RACE with molecular barcodes was used to prepare TCR beta libraries. The authors' pipeline ran thus. A new computational method based on a probabilistic model of VDJ rearrangement was used to identify disease-linked TCR variants. The raw public reads went through TCRdb reprocessing: fastp at Q25, MiXCR clone calling, in-frame beta chains kept. One record per CDR3 amino acid sequence lists the most common genes and DNA. It is TCRdb's table, rather than the study itself, that gives the V and J calls and clone size. In all, the sample holds about 400,000 distinct CDR3 sequences, and approximately 20% of those were seen once. Roughly 16% of the sample lies in the top ten.

The receptor was isolated from a male donor with ankylosing spondylitis. The chain uses TRBV12-3 or TRBV12-4 and TRBJ1-2; the D gene cannot be resolved reliably. The sequenced sample consisted of blood, either unsorted or a sorted T cell fraction (not recorded which). The nucleotide sequence is given as TGTGCCAGCAGTTTAGGACGGAAGAACTATGGCTACACCTTC. Translated, this gives CASSLGRKNYGYTF.